This paragraph covers one T cell receptor (delta chain) sequence. The same CDR3 is also encoded by other DNA sequences in this sample. TCRdb processed the RT-PCR reads again with the CATT caller. The profile covers roughly 2,500 delta-chain clones, with about 22% appearing a single time and about 31% taken by the ten largest. The data were obtained in a study of gamma-delta T cells after stem cell transplantation. Germline values: CDR1 GEAIGNYY, CDR2 EKD. J gave up 2 bases and V 1 base, and 27 bases lay outside the gene matches. This CDR3 has 23 amino acids. The chain recombines TRDV2 with TRDJ1; 10 bases map to TRDD3. The sample taken for sequencing was gamma-delta T cells. This clonotype was obtained from a human donor. It is not recorded whose cells these are; they may come from a transplant donor. CDR3 loop: CACDTPNVLGDLPSLEPTDKLIF. As DNA, the CDR3 is TGTGCCTGTGACACTCCGAACGTACTGGGGGATCTACCATCACTCGAACCTACCGATAAACTCATCTTT.